This passage covers 25 T cell receptor beta chains from one sample sequenced in a study of blood T cell repertoires in COVID-19. TCRdb keeps only in-frame clones here, not all; method: immunoSEQ multiplex PCR. Of 55,000 to 65,000 clones listed, 79% are singletons. The sequenced sample was peripheral blood. These receptors all stem from a man in his sixties with acute or convalescent COVID-19.

The V gene is TRBV29-1, the J gene TRBJ2-7, with TRBD1 as a possible D gene (6 bases). This CDR3 has 12 amino acids. Germline V CDR1 and CDR2: SQVTM, ANQGSEA. The V end lost 4 bases, the J end lost 2 bases, and 9 bases lay between the germline ends. CDR3 nucleotide sequence: TGCAGCGTTGCGGCAGGGGCCTACGAGCAGTACTTC. Protein sequence: CSVAAGAYEQYF.

This chain joins TRBV9 and TRBJ2-1; tentative D call: TRBD2 (5 bases). V gave up 1 base and J gave up 8 bases, with 10 bases separating them. Germline V lookup: CDR1 SGDLS, CDR2 YYNGEE. CDR3 length: 13 amino acids. This chain's CDR3 is CASSVRLAHEQFF. The CDR3 DNA sequence: TGTGCCAGCAGCGTAAGGCTAGCCCATGAGCAGTTCTTC.

This clone is a singleton in its sample. This chain links TRBV7-9 with TRBJ2-1, with 10 bases that match TRBD2. The J segment lost 4 bases and the V segment lost 3 bases, leaving 3 bases of the junction unmatched. Germline V gene sequence: CDR1 SEHNR, CDR2 FQNEAQ (reference sequence). The CDR3 covers 15 residues. The CDR3, as DNA: TGTGCCAGCAGCTTCGGACTAGCGGCTTACAATGAGCAGTTCTTC. Translating it yields CASSFGLAAYNEQFF.

V usage is TRBV5-1 and J usage is TRBJ2-5, with TRBD2 identical over 11 bases. Looked up from germline, CDR1 is SGHRS and CDR2 is YFSETQ. The V gene end was trimmed by 3 bases and the J gene end by 5 bases; junction bases not matched to a gene: 9. There are 16 residues in the CDR3. CDR3 nucleotides: TGCGCCAGCAGCTATGGTAGCGGGGGGGCCCTGGAGACCCAGTACTTC. It encodes CASSYGSGGALETQYF.

The gene calls are TRBV2 and TRBJ1-5, with D unresolved. V was trimmed by 8 bases and J by 3 bases, leaving 11 bases between them. There are 13 residues in the CDR3. In germline, CDR1 is SNHLY, CDR2 FYNNEI. Here the CDR3 DNA reads TGTGCCAGCCGGAGGGAGGTCAATCAGCCCCAGCATTTT. This translates into CASRREVNQPQHF.

This chain connects TRBV5-5 to TRBJ2-3; D is undetermined. The CDR3 covers 15 residues. CDR1 SGHKS and CDR2 YYEKEE come from the germline V gene (reference sequence). V was shortened by 1 base and J by 1 base, with 10 bases between the two germline ends. The CDR3 region has the DNA TGTGCCAGCAGCTTGACATGGCAGGGCACAGATACGCAGTATTTT. Translation: CASSLTWQGTDTQYF. Complete variable domain (other parts from reference TRBV5-5 and TRBJ2-3): DAGVTQSPTHLIKTRGQQVTLRCSPISGHKSVSWYQQVLGQGPQFIFQYYEKEERGRGNFPDRFSARQFPNYSSELNVNALLLGDSALYLCASSLTWQGTDTQYFGPGTRLTVL.

J is TRBJ2-7 and V is TRBV27; possibly TRBD1 for D (6 bases). Germline values: CDR1 MNHEY, CDR2 SMNVEV (reference sequence). The CDR3 length is 14 residues. V lost 6 bases and J 0 bases, leaving 12 bases between the germline ends. CDR3 amino acids: CASSPRTDSYEQYF. Written as DNA, the CDR3 is TGTGCCAGCAGCCCCCGGACAGACTCCTACGAGCAGTACTTC.

The J gene is TRBJ2-7, the V gene TRBV27; TRBD1 matches 7 bases. The junction had 9 bases not matched to a gene; V was cut back by 1 base and J by 0 bases. The CDR3 sequence is 17 residues long. Germline CDR1 is MNHEY and CDR2 is SMNVEV (reference sequence). CDR3 sequence reads: CASSLFRGTASSYEQYF. In DNA, the CDR3 is TGTGCCAGCAGTTTATTCCGAGGGACAGCGAGCTCCTACGAGCAGTACTTC.

This clone was counted a single time. The chain links TRBV6-5 to TRBJ1-6, with unresolved D. Germline CDR1 and CDR2: MNHEY and SVGAGI. CDR3 length: 15 residues. V lost 4 bases and J 6 bases, leaving 13 bases between the germline ends. The CDR3 DNA reads as TGTGCCAGCAGTTTCAAACAGTATTCTAATTCACCCCTCCACTTT. Amino acids: CASSFKQYSNSPLHF.

The chain joins TRBV19 to TRBJ1-1; D unresolved. V lost 7 bases, J lost 4 bases, and 7 bases lay in between. CDR1 and CDR2 from the germline V gene are LNHDA and SQIVND (reference sequence). The CDR3 runs to 11 residues. In DNA, the CDR3 is TGTGCCAGTAAGGCAGGCACTGAAGCTTTCTTT. Translating gives CASKAGTEAFF.

The rearrangement joins TRBV24-1 to TRBJ2-5, with 7 bases identical to TRBD1. Germline CDR1 is KGHDR and CDR2 is SFDVKD. V was clipped by 4 bases and J by 10 bases; unmatched bases: 5. This CDR3 contains 12 residues. The CDR3 DNA sequence: TGTGCCACCAGTGACTACAGGGGAATCCAGTACTTC. Translated: CATSDYRGIQYF.

V gene TRBV24-1 combines with J gene TRBJ2-5, with a weak D call TRBD2 (6 bases). The CDR3 extends over 15 amino acids. Germline loops: CDR1 KGHDR, CDR2 SFDVKD. Trimming cost V 4 bases and J 4 bases, with 15 bases left between them. CDR3 protein: CATSDTKIGGETQYF. In nucleotides, the CDR3 is TGTGCCACCAGTGACACGAAGATCGGGGGAGAGACCCAGTACTTC.

This rearrangement joins TRBV4-2 to TRBJ1-2; no clear D gene. The CDR3 spans 16 residues. V was clipped by 0 bases and J by 4 bases, with 15 bases between them. Germline CDR1 and CDR2: LGHNA and YNFKEQ. The CDR3 loop reads CASSQDLWQAAYGYTF. CDR3 bases: TGTGCCAGCAGCCAAGATTTATGGCAGGCCGCCTATGGCTACACCTTC.

The chain is built from TRBV11-2 and TRBJ2-2; 14 bases fit TRBD2. The junction had 13 bases not matched to a gene; V was cut back by 4 bases and J by 6 bases. In germline, CDR1 is SGHAT, CDR2 FQNNGV. The CDR3 is 19 residues long. The CDR3 is CASSSLRLAGGITAGELFF. For the CDR3, the DNA is TGTGCCAGCAGCTCCCTAAGACTAGCGGGGGGGATCACGGCCGGGGAGCTGTTTTTT.

V usage is TRBV14 and J usage is TRBJ1-3; no reliable D call. This CDR3 comprises 15 residues. With 4 bases removed from V and 0 bases from J, the gap between germline ends came to 10 bases. Germline lookup yields CDR1 SGHDN and CDR2 FVKESK. The CDR3 nucleotides are TGTGCCAGCAGCCGTGTGTTCCTCTCTGGAAACACCATATATTTT. Amino acids: CASSRVFLSGNTIYF.

This rearrangement joins TRBV4-1 to TRBJ2-3; 8 nucleotides line up with TRBD2. The CDR3 consists of 15 residues. Losses at the gene ends were 4 bases for V and 2 bases for J; bases not matched to a gene: 5. The germline CDR1 and CDR2 sequences are MGHRA and YSYEKL. Here the CDR3 DNA reads TGCGCCAGCAGCCGAGGGCGGGGGGACACAGATACGCAGTATTTT. As protein: CASSRGRGDTDTQYF.

The chain links TRBV5-8 to TRBJ1-4, with 8 bases lining up with TRBD1. The trim removed 4 bases at V and 8 bases at J, leaving 10 bases unmatched. CDR1 and CDR2 from the germline V gene are SGHTS and YDEGEE. CDR3 size: 15 residues. The CDR3 region is CASSLRGQGREKLFF. CDR3 DNA sequence: TGTGCCAGCAGCCTAAGAGGACAGGGAAGGGAAAAACTGTTTTTT.

The rearrangement uses TRBV7-2 and TRBJ2-2; 12 bases are a match to TRBD2. Trimming took 5 bases from V and 5 from J; bases not matched to a gene: 6. The length of the CDR3 is 16 residues. Looked up from germline, CDR1 is SGHTA and CDR2 is FQGNSA. The CDR3 reads CASSTTSGGRTGELFF. The DNA of the CDR3 is TGTGCCAGCAGCACAACTAGCGGGGGGCGTACCGGGGAGCTGTTTTTT.

The rearrangement uses TRBV5-1 and TRBJ1-2, with 8 bases that match TRBD1. The CDR3 is 13 amino acids. Germline CDR1 is SGHRS and CDR2 is YFSETQ. With 4 bases clipped from V and 2 bases from J, the junction kept 1 base outside the gene matches. This chain's CDR3 is CASSRDRNYGYTF. In DNA, the CDR3 is TGCGCCAGCAGCCGGGACAGGAACTATGGCTACACCTTC. Using reference TRBV5-1 and TRBJ1-2 for the parts outside the CDR3, the full variable domain is KAGVTQTPRYLIKTRGQQVTLSCSPISGHRSVSWYQQTPGQGLQFLFEYFSETQRNKGNFPGRFSGRQFSNSRSEMNVSTLELGDSALYLCASSRDRNYGYTFGSGTRLTVV.

The table lists this clone with a count of one. The rearrangement uses TRBV7-9 and TRBJ2-7; D call uncertain. V gave up 8 bases and J gave up 4 bases, with 9 bases separating them. CDR3 length: 11 residues. CDR1 and CDR2 (germline): SEHNR, FQNEAQ (reference sequence). This CDR3 reads CASAFEYEQYF. Here the CDR3 DNA reads TGTGCCAGCGCGTTTGAGTACGAGCAGTACTTC.

In this sample, this clone turned up a few times. J is TRBJ1-5 and V is TRBV2, with D unclear. V gave up 2 bases and J gave up 6 bases, with 17 bases separating them. The CDR3 loop spans 16 amino acids. Germline V gives CDR1 SNHLY, CDR2 FYNNEI. In DNA, the CDR3 is TGTGCCAGCAGTGAACGGGATGGTGGCCAAGGTCAGCCCCAGCATTTT. Translating it yields CASSERDGGQGQPQHF. Full variable domain (remainder filled in from reference TRBV2 and TRBJ1-5): EPEVTQTPSHQVTQMGQEVILRCVPISNHLYFYWYRQILGQKVEFLVSFYNNEISEKSEIFDDQFSVERPDGSNFTLKIRSTKLEDSAMYFCASSERDGGQGQPQHFGDGTRLSIL.

This chain uses TRBV18 with TRBJ1-2, with D possibly matching TRBD1 (6 bases). In germline, CDR1 is KGHSH, CDR2 LQKENI. This CDR3 is 13 amino acids long. V lost 3 bases and J 1 base, leaving 6 bases between the germline ends. CDR3 nucleotides: TGTGCCAGCTCACCGGACAGTAACTATGGCTACACCTTC. Amino acid sequence: CASSPDSNYGYTF.

This clone came up a few times. The chain carries TRBV2 and TRBJ1-2, with D tentatively TRBD1 (6 bases). The CDR3 sequence is 13 residues long. Germline values: CDR1 SNHLY, CDR2 FYNNEI. Trimming left V 4 bases short and J 7 bases short, with 13 bases between. The CDR3: CASSAGGAGGYTF. As DNA, the CDR3 is TGTGCCAGCAGTGCTGGGGGCGCGGGTGGCTACACCTTC.

The CDR3 DNA follows: TGCGCCAGCGTACAGCGGGGGCTTCAAGAGACCCAGTACTTC. This gives the protein CASVQRGLQETQYF. The rearrangement joins TRBV10-1 to TRBJ2-5; 8 bases agree with TRBD2. The CDR3 totals 14 residues. The junction had 7 bases not matched to a gene; V was cut back by 8 bases and J by 2 bases. The germline V gene encodes CDR1 WNHNN and CDR2 SYGVQD (reference sequence).

The chain joins TRBV5-1 to TRBJ2-7, with 10 bases lining up with TRBD1. Per the germline V gene, CDR1 is SGHRS and CDR2 is YFSETQ. This CDR3 region has 14 residues. J gave up 11 bases and V 3 bases, and 11 bases lay outside the gene matches. CDR3 loop: CASSSVQGQGQKYF. The CDR3 nucleotides read TGCGCCAGCAGCTCCGTACAGGGACAGGGGCAGAAGTACTTC.